This T cell receptor (beta chain) was identified during a study of neoadjuvant anti-PD-1 for oral cavity cancer. General study results and limits: TCR analyses covered only a few patients per response group.

Assay used: immunoSEQ multiplex PCR; TCRdb lists only in-frame clones, some missing. Of under 15,000 clones listed, about 64% are singletons. The time point is: after neoadjuvant nivolumab, at surgical resection. The J segment lost 8 bases and the V segment lost 0 bases, leaving 5 bases of the junction unmatched. The CDR3 is made up of 16 amino acids. Germline loops: CDR1 MNHEY, CDR2 SVGAGI. For this clone: Antigen specificity is unknown.

The gene calls are TRBV6-5 and TRBJ2-1; 12 bases line up with TRBD2. The receptor was isolated from a person between 40 and 85 years old with oral cavity squamous cell carcinoma. Material: PBMCs, obtained after nivolumab (anti-PD-1) treatment. CDR3 in amino acids: CASSYSGLAGLDEQFF. The CDR3, as DNA: TGTGCCAGCAGTTACTCTGGACTAGCGGGACTCGATGAGCAGTTCTTC.